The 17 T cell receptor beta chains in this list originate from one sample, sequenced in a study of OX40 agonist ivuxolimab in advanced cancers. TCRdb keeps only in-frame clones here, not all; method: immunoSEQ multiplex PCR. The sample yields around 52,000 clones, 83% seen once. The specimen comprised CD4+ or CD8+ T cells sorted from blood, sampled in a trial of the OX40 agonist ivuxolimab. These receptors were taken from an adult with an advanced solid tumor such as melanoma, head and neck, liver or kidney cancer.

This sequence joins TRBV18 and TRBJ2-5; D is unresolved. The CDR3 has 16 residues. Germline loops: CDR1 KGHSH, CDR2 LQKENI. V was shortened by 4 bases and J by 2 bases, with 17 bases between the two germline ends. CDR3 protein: CASSQFLTGRQETQYF. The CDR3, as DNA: TGTGCCAGCTCACAGTTTTTGACCGGACGGCAAGAGACCCAGTACTTC.

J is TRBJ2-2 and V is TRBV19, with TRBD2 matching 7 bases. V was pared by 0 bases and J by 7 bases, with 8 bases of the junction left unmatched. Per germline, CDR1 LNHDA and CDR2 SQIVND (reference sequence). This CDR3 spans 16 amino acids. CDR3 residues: CASSIDAGRGGGELFF. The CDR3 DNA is TGTGCCAGTAGTATAGATGCCGGCCGCGGGGGCGGGGAGCTGTTTTTT.

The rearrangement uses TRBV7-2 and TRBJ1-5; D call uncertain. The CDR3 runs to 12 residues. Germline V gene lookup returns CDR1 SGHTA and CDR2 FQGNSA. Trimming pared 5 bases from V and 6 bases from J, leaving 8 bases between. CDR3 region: CASSPVGQPQHF. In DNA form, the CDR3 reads TGTGCCAGCAGCCCCGTGGGTCAGCCCCAGCATTTT.

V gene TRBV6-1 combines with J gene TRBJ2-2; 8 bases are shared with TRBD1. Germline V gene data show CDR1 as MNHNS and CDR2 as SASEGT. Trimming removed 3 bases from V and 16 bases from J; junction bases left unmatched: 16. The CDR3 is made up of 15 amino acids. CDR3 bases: TGTGCCAGCAGTGAGTTTGGACAGGGCCATGGAAGTACGTTTTTT. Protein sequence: CASSEFGQGHGSTFF.

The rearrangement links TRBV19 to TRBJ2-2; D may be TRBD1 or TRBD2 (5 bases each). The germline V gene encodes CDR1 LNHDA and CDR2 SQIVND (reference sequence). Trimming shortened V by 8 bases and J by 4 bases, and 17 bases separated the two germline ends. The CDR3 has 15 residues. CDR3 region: CASEVGPGRTGELFF. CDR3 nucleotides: TGTGCCAGTGAGGTAGGGCCGGGGCGCACCGGGGAGCTGTTTTTT.

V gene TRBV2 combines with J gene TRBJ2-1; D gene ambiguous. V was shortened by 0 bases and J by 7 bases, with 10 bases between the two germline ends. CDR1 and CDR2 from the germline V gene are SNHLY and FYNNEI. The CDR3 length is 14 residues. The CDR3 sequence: CASSEAPLINEQFF. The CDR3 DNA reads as TGTGCCAGCAGTGAAGCGCCGCTAATAAATGAGCAGTTCTTC.

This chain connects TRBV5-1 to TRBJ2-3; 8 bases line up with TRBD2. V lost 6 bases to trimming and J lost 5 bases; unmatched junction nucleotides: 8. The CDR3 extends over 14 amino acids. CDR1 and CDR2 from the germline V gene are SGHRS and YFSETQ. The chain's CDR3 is CASKTREVGDTQYF. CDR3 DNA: TGCGCCAGCAAGACGCGGGAGGTTGGAGATACGCAGTATTTT.

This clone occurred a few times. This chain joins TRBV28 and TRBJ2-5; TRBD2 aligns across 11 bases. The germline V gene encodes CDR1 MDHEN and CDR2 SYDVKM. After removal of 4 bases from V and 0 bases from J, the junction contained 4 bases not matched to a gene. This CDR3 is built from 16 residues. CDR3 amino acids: CASSSGLAGDQETQYF. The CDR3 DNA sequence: TGTGCCAGCAGTTCAGGACTAGCGGGCGACCAAGAGACCCAGTACTTC.

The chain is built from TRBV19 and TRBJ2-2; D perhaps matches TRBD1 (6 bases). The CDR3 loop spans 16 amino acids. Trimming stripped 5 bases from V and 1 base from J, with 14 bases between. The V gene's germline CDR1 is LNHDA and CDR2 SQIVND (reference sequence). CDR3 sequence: CASSFTGTMNTGELFF. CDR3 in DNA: TGTGCCAGTAGTTTCACCGGGACAATGAACACCGGGGAGCTGTTTTTT. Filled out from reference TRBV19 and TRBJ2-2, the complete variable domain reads DGGITQSPKYLFRKEGQNVTLSCEQNLNHDAMYWYRQDPGQGLRLIYYSQIVNDFQKGDIAEGYSVSREKKESFPLTVTSAQKNPTAFYLCASSFTGTMNTGELFFGEGSRLTVL.

DNA of the CDR3: TGTGCCAGCAGTTTACCTGGACAGGGCTACGACTACACCTTC. Encoded protein: CASSLPGQGYDYTF. This chain links TRBV28 with TRBJ1-2; 8 bases are shared with TRBD1. The germline V gene encodes CDR1 MDHEN and CDR2 SYDVKM. This CDR3 comprises 14 residues. V trimming: 2 bases; J trimming: 10 bases; junction bases outside the gene matches: 9.

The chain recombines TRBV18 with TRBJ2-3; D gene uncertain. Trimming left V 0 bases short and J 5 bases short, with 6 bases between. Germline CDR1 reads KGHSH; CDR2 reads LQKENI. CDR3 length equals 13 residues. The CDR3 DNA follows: TGTGCCAGCTCACCACCTGTGGGAGATACGCAGTATTTT. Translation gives CASSPPVGDTQYF.

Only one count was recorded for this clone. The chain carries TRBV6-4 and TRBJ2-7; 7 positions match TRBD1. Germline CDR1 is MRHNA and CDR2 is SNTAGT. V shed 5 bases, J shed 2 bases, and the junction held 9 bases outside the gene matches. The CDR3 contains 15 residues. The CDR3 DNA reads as TGTGCCAGCAGTAATGAACCGGGACAGACCTACGAGCAGTACTTC. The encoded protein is CASSNEPGQTYEQYF.

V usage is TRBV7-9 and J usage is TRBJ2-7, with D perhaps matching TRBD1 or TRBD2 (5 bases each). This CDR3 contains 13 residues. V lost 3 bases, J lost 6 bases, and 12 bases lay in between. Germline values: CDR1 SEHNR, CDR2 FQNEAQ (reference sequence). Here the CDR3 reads CASSFGTPSEQYF. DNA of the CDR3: TGTGCCAGCAGCTTTGGGACCCCCTCCGAGCAGTACTTC.

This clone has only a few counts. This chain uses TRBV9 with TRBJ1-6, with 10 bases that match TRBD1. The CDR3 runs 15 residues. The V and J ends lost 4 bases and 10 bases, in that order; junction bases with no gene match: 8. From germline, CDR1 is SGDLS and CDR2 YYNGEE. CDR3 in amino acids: CASSFTGTGDSPLHF. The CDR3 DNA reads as TGTGCCAGCAGCTTCACCGGGACAGGGGACTCACCCCTCCACTTT.

CDR3 DNA: TGTGCCAGCTCTTACTCGGACAGGAACACTGAAGCTTTCTTT. Translation: CASSYSDRNTEAFF. The chain couples TRBV18 to TRBJ1-1, with D perhaps matching TRBD1 (6 bases). V shed 6 bases and J shed 1 base, with 12 bases lying between them. Germline V lookup: CDR1 KGHSH, CDR2 LQKENI. The CDR3 runs 14 residues.

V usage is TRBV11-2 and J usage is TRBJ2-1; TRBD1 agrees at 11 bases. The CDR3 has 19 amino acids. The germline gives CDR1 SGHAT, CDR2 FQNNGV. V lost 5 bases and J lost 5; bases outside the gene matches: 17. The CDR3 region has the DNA TGTGCCAGCAGCCCACATTATCCCTCCGGGACAGGGGGGAACAATGAGCAGTTCTTC. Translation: CASSPHYPSGTGGNNEQFF.

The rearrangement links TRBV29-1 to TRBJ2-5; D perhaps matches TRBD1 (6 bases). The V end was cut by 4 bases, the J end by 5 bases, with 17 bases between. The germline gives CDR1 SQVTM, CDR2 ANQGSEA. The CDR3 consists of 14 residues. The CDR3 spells CSVVDRSGIETQYF. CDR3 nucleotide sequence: TGCAGCGTTGTGGACAGATCAGGGATTGAGACCCAGTACTTC.